This T cell receptor beta chain was identified during a study of PD-1 blockade in mismatch repair-deficient tumors. Study-level background: All were previously treated, progressing patients with 12 mismatch repair-deficient cancer types.

A few pembrolizumab responders had their TCRs sequenced. Repertoires were generated with immunoSEQ multiplex PCR, while TCRdb's copy carries only in-frame clones and drops some. The sample records tens of thousands of clones, over 65% being singletons. The study's findings and limits: After pembrolizumab, tumor-resident clones rose rapidly, then generally contracted before radiologic responses.

Germline assignment: CDR1 SQVTM and CDR2 ANQGSEA. The CDR3 has 13 residues. Trimming shortened V by 2 bases and J by 5 bases, and 12 bases separated the two germline ends. Remarks on this clone: Its specificity is not known.

Sequenced material: peripheral blood, taken 4 weeks after starting pembrolizumab. The clonotype was recovered from an adult with mismatch repair-deficient cancer. This sequence joins TRBV29-1 and TRBJ1-2, with D tentatively TRBD1 (6 bases). CDR3 in amino acids: CSVEHRVGYGYTF. DNA of the CDR3: TGCAGCGTTGAACACAGGGTTGGATATGGCTACACCTTC.